These T cell receptor beta chains were read from a single sample in a study of blood T cell repertoires in COVID-19. The assay was immunoSEQ multiplex PCR, and TCRdb's table has in-frame clones only and misses some. The repertoire includes 98,000 or so clones, 88% of them detected once, and around 2% sits in the top ten. Sequencing input: peripheral blood. Receptors originate from a human donor in a cohort sampled during active COVID-19. CDR3s include the opening cysteine and the closing phenylalanine or tryptophan. A D gene is named only where the DNA matches it firmly. Clone sizes are given selectively: once, few, many, or a class where the clone is expanded.

clone_size: -; v_call: TRBV9; d_call: -; j_call: TRBJ1-4; cdr3_aa: CASSVGVTPGQPTNEKLFF; cdr3_nt: TGTGCCAGCAGCGTAGGGGTCACACCAGGACAACCAACTAATGAAAAACTGTTTTTT
clone_size: many; v_call: TRBV6-2/TRBV6-3; d_call: -; j_call: TRBJ2-3; cdr3_aa: CASSTPGGVADTQYF; cdr3_nt: TGTGCCAGCAGTACCCCTGGCGGGGTGGCAGATACGCAGTATTTT
clone_size: -; v_call: TRBV18; d_call: -; j_call: TRBJ1-1; cdr3_aa: CASSPSAGWTEAFF; cdr3_nt: TGTGCCAGCTCCCCAAGCGCCGGATGGACTGAAGCTTTCTTT
clone_size: -; v_call: TRBV7-2; d_call: TRBD1; j_call: TRBJ1-6; cdr3_aa: CASSPRQGATNSPLHF; cdr3_nt: TGTGCCAGCAGCCCACGCCAGGGGGCTACTAATTCACCCCTCCACTTT
clone_size: -; v_call: TRBV2; d_call: TRBD1; j_call: TRBJ2-1; cdr3_aa: CASRGQGTYNEQFF; cdr3_nt: TGTGCCAGCAGGGGACAGGGTACCTACAATGAGCAGTTCTTC
clone_size: once; v_call: TRBV11-2; d_call: -; j_call: TRBJ1-5; cdr3_aa: CASSPDSSNQPQHF; cdr3_nt: TGTGCCAGCAGCCCTGACAGCAGCAATCAGCCCCAGCATTTT
clone_size: -; v_call: TRBV7-2; d_call: -; j_call: TRBJ2-1; cdr3_aa: CASSSYGDSDNEQFF; cdr3_nt: TGTGCCAGCAGCTCGTACGGGGACTCCGACAATGAGCAGTTCTTC
clone_size: -; v_call: TRBV28; d_call: TRBD1; j_call: TRBJ2-1; cdr3_aa: CASSLPRGLGYNEQFF; cdr3_nt: TGTGCCAGCAGTTTGCCCAGGGGGCTGGGGTACAATGAGCAGTTCTTC
clone_size: -; v_call: TRBV5-6; d_call: -; j_call: TRBJ2-1; cdr3_aa: CASSLAGSSYNEQFF; cdr3_nt: TGTGCCAGCAGCTTGGCGGGGAGCTCCTACAATGAGCAGTTCTTC
clone_size: -; v_call: TRBV18; d_call: -; j_call: TRBJ1-1; cdr3_aa: CASSRYGSRDTEAFF; cdr3_nt: TGTGCCAGCTCACGGTACGGGTCCCGGGACACTGAAGCTTTCTTT
clone_size: -; v_call: TRBV5-4; d_call: TRBD2; j_call: TRBJ2-3; cdr3_aa: CASSGRGGATDTQYF; cdr3_nt: TGTGCCAGCAGCGGGAGGGGAGGGGCGACAGATACGCAGTATTTT
clone_size: -; v_call: TRBV7-8; d_call: TRBD1; j_call: TRBJ1-3; cdr3_aa: CASSLTGGSGNTIYF; cdr3_nt: TGTGCCAGCAGCTTAACAGGGGGCTCGGGAAACACCATATATTTT
clone_size: -; v_call: TRBV12-3/TRBV12-4; d_call: -; j_call: TRBJ2-7; cdr3_aa: CASSSTELYEQYF; cdr3_nt: TGTGCCAGCAGTTCGACAGAGCTCTACGAGCAGTACTTC
clone_size: -; v_call: TRBV27; d_call: -; j_call: TRBJ1-1; cdr3_aa: CASRSRLGTEAFF; cdr3_nt: TGTGCCAGCAGGTCCAGACTGGGCACTGAAGCTTTCTTT
clone_size: -; v_call: TRBV6-5; d_call: -; j_call: TRBJ2-1; cdr3_aa: CASRKGSSYNEQFF; cdr3_nt: TGTGCCAGCAGAAAGGGGTCTTCCTACAATGAGCAGTTCTTC
clone_size: -; v_call: TRBV21-1; d_call: -; j_call: TRBJ1-1; cdr3_aa: CASSSYTGTGERNTEAFF; cdr3_nt: TGTGCCAGCAGCAGCTACACCGGGACAGGGGAAAGGAACACTGAAGCTTTCTTT
clone_size: -; v_call: TRBV2; d_call: -; j_call: TRBJ2-7; cdr3_aa: CASRRERVGSYEQYF; cdr3_nt: TGTGCCAGCAGGAGGGAGAGGGTGGGCTCCTACGAGCAGTACTTC
clone_size: -; v_call: TRBV5-4; d_call: TRBD1; j_call: TRBJ2-5; cdr3_aa: CASSLEAGGRETQYF; cdr3_nt: TGTGCCAGCAGCTTGGAGGCAGGGGGCCGGGAGACCCAGTACTTC
clone_size: -; v_call: TRBV25-1; d_call: -; j_call: TRBJ2-7; cdr3_aa: CASSDRANYEQYF; cdr3_nt: TGTGCCAGCAGTGACAGGGCCAACTACGAGCAGTACTTC
clone_size: -; v_call: TRBV7-9; d_call: -; j_call: TRBJ2-5; cdr3_aa: CASSFPGTTETQYF; cdr3_nt: TGTGCCAGCAGCTTTCCGGGAACTACAGAGACCCAGTACTTC
clone_size: -; v_call: TRBV6-5; d_call: -; j_call: TRBJ2-3; cdr3_aa: CASRTQRGTDTQYF; cdr3_nt: TGTGCCAGCAGAACCCAGAGGGGGACAGATACGCAGTATTTT
clone_size: -; v_call: TRBV7-9; d_call: -; j_call: TRBJ1-4; cdr3_aa: CASSSPWGSATNEKLFF; cdr3_nt: TGTGCCAGCAGCTCCCCGTGGGGCTCTGCAACTAATGAAAAACTGTTTTTT
clone_size: -; v_call: TRBV9; d_call: -; j_call: TRBJ1-1; cdr3_aa: CASSVGGRATEAFF; cdr3_nt: TGTGCCAGCAGCGTAGGGGGCAGGGCCACTGAAGCTTTCTTT
clone_size: -; v_call: TRBV6-1; d_call: TRBD1; j_call: TRBJ1-2; cdr3_aa: CASSENRGDGGYTF; cdr3_nt: TGTGCCAGCAGTGAAAACAGGGGGGATGGGGGCTACACCTTC
clone_size: -; v_call: TRBV2; d_call: -; j_call: TRBJ1-6; cdr3_aa: CASTPRSEALHF; cdr3_nt: TGTGCCAGCACCCCGCGGTCTGAAGCCCTCCACTTT
clone_size: -; v_call: TRBV6-6; d_call: -; j_call: TRBJ1-1; cdr3_aa: CASSYSRMNTEAFF; cdr3_nt: TGTGCCAGCAGTTACTCGCGGATGAACACTGAAGCTTTCTTT
clone_size: -; v_call: TRBV2; d_call: -; j_call: TRBJ2-5; cdr3_aa: CASSEDRSGETQYF; cdr3_nt: TGTGCCAGCAGTGAAGATAGGTCCGGGGAGACCCAGTACTTC
clone_size: -; v_call: TRBV6-6; d_call: TRBD2; j_call: TRBJ2-1; cdr3_aa: CASSLRGAGGRYNEQFF; cdr3_nt: TGTGCCAGCAGTCTCCGGGGAGCGGGGGGCCGTTACAATGAGCAGTTCTTC
clone_size: -; v_call: TRBV7-9; d_call: TRBD1; j_call: TRBJ2-7; cdr3_aa: CASSPGQALYEQYF; cdr3_nt: TGTGCCAGCAGCCCGGGACAGGCACTCTACGAGCAGTACTTC
clone_size: few; v_call: TRBV28; d_call: TRBD1; j_call: TRBJ1-6; cdr3_aa: CASRLQGAGTLHF; cdr3_nt: TGTGCCAGCAGGTTACAGGGGGCCGGGACCCTCCACTTT